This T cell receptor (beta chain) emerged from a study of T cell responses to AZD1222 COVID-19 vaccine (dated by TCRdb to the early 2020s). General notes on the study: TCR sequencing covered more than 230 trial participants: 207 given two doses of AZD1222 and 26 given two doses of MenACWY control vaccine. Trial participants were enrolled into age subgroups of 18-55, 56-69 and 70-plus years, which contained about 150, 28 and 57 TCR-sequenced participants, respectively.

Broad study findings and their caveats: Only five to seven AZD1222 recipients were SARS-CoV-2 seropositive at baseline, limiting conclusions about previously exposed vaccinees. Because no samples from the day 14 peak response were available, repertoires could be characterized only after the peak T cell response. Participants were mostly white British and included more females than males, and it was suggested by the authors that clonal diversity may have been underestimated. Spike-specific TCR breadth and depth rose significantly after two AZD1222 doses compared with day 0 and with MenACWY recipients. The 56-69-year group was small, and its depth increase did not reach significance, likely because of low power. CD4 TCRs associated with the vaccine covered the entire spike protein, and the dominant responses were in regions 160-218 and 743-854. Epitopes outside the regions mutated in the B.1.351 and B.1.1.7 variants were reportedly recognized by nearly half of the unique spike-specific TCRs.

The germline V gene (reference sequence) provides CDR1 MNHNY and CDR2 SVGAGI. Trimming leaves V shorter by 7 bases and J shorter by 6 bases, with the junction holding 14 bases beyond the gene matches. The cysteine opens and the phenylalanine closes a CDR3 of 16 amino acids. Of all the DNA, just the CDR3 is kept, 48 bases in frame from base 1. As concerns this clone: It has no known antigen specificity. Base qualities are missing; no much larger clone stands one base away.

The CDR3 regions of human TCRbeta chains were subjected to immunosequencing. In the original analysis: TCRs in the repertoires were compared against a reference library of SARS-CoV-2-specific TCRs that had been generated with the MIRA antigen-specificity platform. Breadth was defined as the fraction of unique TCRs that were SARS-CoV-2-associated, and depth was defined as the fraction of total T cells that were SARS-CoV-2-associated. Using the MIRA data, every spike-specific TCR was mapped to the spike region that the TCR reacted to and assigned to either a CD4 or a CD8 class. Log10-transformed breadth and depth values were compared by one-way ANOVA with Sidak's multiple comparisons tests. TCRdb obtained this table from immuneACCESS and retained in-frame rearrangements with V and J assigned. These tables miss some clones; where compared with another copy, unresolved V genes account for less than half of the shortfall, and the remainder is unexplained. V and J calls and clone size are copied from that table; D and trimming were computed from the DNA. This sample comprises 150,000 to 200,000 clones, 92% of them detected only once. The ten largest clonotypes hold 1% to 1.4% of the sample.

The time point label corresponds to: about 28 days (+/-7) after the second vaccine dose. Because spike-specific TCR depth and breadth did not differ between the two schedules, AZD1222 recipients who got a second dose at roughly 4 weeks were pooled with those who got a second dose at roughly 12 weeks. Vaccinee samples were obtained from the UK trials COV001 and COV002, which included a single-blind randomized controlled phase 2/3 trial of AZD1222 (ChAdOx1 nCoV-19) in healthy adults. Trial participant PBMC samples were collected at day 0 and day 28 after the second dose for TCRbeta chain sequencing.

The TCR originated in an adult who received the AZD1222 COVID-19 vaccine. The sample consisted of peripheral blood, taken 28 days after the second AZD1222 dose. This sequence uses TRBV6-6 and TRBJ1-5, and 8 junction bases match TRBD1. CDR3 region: CASTNRQGITSQPQHF. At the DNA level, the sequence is TGTGCCAGCACCAACAGACAGGGGATCACGTCTCAGCCCCAGCATTTT.